This T cell receptor (beta chain) was retrieved from a study of blood T cells in healthy people across ages. Study outcomes and limitations: The lack of PBMC sorting stopped any conclusive naive versus antigen-experienced comparison. Comparison with aged donors showed that long-lived donors had more naive CD4+ cells and higher diversity.

Comment on this clonotype: The antigen is unknown. Its ends do not fully match the called genes, so a read error is possible.

Through a sample-barcoded 5' primer and a J-beta primer mix, a second PCR was run for 7 to 11 cycles. Each cDNA molecule carried a tag from a template-switch adaptor that contained 12 random nucleotides. TCRdb processed the 5' RACE reads anew with MiXCR; each CDR3 protein has one entry. The sample shows 1.5 million to 2 million distinct CDR3 sequences, roughly 32% of them seen only once. The V gene's germline CDR1 is MNHEY and CDR2 SMNVEV (reference sequence). This CDR3 contains 15 residues. Per sample, no less than 5 micrograms of total RNA were extracted. Source material: blood. This sequence originates from a woman in her twenties or thirties in good health. The chain couples TRBV27 to TRBJ1-1; a weak D match, TRBD1 (6 bases). The CDR3 region has the DNA TGTGTCAGCACCCCAGGACGGGGGCAGAACACTGAAGCTTTCTTT. This sequence encodes CVSTPGRGQNTEAFF.